This entry lists 18 T cell receptor beta chains sequenced from one sample in a study of T and B cells in COVID-19 patients. BIOMED2 TRB-A/B primer pools were used in multiplex TRB PCR. One entry per CDR3 protein results from TCRdb running MiXCR on the multiplex PCR reads. The sample carries under 13,000 distinct CDR3 sequences, around 30% recorded once. Blood genomic DNA input for TRB amplification was about 250-550 ng. The specimen sequenced was blood. The receptors stem from a human donor with active COVID-19.

By share, this clonotype ranks as medium-sized. V usage is TRBV6-5 and J usage is TRBJ2-6, with D perhaps matching TRBD1 (5 bases). Trimming removed 5 bases at V and 2 bases at J, with 10 bases between. CDR3 length: 15 residues. Germline CDR1 reads MNHEY; CDR2 reads SVGAGI. The CDR3 protein is CASSSRETGANVLTF. CDR3 DNA sequence: TGTGCCAGCAGTAGCAGGGAAACTGGGGCCAACGTCCTGACTTTC.

The V and J genes are TRBV18 and TRBJ1-5; D possibly corresponds to TRBD1 (6 bases). Germline V gene data show CDR1 as KGHSH and CDR2 as LQKENI. The germline V and J ends were trimmed by 1 base and 2 bases, with 9 bases remaining between them. The CDR3 has 15 amino acids. CDR3 loop: CASSPREGGNQPQHF. CDR3 bases: TGTGCCAGCTCACCACGCGAGGGGGGCAATCAGCCCCAGCATTTT.

The chain links TRBV10-3 to TRBJ1-2; D may be TRBD1 (5 bases). The CDR3 extends over 13 amino acids. Per germline, CDR1 ENHRY and CDR2 SYGVKD. Trimming cost V 4 bases and J 2 bases, with 8 bases left between them. The CDR3, as DNA: TGTGCCATCAGTGGGACAACAAACTATGGCTACACCTTC. It codes for CAISGTTNYGYTF.

By share of the sample, this clonotype is medium-sized (0.01 to 0.1%). The rearrangement links TRBV19 to TRBJ2-1; 9 bases align to TRBD2. The germline V gene encodes CDR1 LNHDA and CDR2 SQIVND (reference sequence). V trimming: 4 bases; J trimming: 4 bases; junction bases outside the gene matches: 2. CDR3 length: 14 residues. The CDR3 protein is CASSRLAGYNEQFF. The CDR3 region has the DNA TGTGCCAGTAGTAGGCTAGCGGGGTACAATGAGCAGTTCTTC.

This clonotype has more than one count but fewer than ten. The chain combines TRBV6-5 with TRBJ2-7, with a tentative D call TRBD1 (6 bases). Trimming cost V 5 bases and J 4 bases, with 12 bases left between them. Germline V gives CDR1 MNHEY, CDR2 SVGAGI. This CDR3 comprises 13 residues. The CDR3 DNA reads TGTGCCAGCAGTCTTAAACAGGGTTACGAGCAGTACTTC. Residues: CASSLKQGYEQYF.

This clonotype rates as medium-sized. The genes are TRBV6-5 and TRBJ2-5; D is undetermined. Between the trimmed V and J ends, which lost 2 bases and 5 bases, there was a span of 12 bases. This CDR3 has 14 residues. Looked up from germline, CDR1 is MNHEY and CDR2 is SVGAGI. CDR3: CASSYPDAVETQYF. CDR3 sequence (DNA): TGTGCCAGCAGTTACCCGGACGCGGTGGAGACCCAGTACTTC.

This clonotype was observed a few times. V and J are TRBV7-2 and TRBJ2-3; D unresolved. Germline V gene lookup returns CDR1 SGHTA and CDR2 FQGNSA. V dropped 1 base and J dropped 3 bases, with 2 bases sitting between them. The CDR3 runs to 12 residues. DNA for the CDR3: TGTGCCAGCAGCTTAGATACAGATACGCAGTATTTT. It specifies CASSLDTDTQYF.

This clonotype was detected a few times. The rearrangement joins TRBV27 to TRBJ1-6, with 12 bases lining up with TRBD1. CDR1 is MNHEY, CDR2 SMNVEV, per germline (reference sequence). CDR3 length: 21 residues. The trim removed 3 bases at V and 1 base at J, leaving 13 bases unmatched. Here the CDR3 DNA reads TGTGCCAGCAGTTTTTCCTCCGGGACAGGGGGCGGCAGGTCCTATAATTCACCCCTCCACTTT. Amino acid sequence: CASSFSSGTGGGRSYNSPLHF.

The chain is built from TRBV2 and TRBJ1-1; possibly TRBD1 for D (6 bases). CDR3 length equals 14 residues. Germline V lookup: CDR1 SNHLY, CDR2 FYNNEI. The V end was cut by 4 bases, the J end by 7 bases, with 16 bases between. The CDR3 sequence is CASSVAGGGGEAFF. The CDR3 nucleotides are TGTGCCAGCAGTGTCGCGGGGGGCGGTGGTGAAGCTTTCTTT.

The chain carries TRBV7-2 and TRBJ2-7, with TRBD2 matching over 8 bases. This CDR3 is built from 18 residues. In germline, CDR1 is SGHTA, CDR2 FQGNSA. V was clipped by 1 base and J by 1 base; unmatched bases: 12. The CDR3 protein is CASSLGVDGGAGSYEQYF. CDR3 DNA sequence: TGTGCCAGCAGCTTAGGTGTTGACGGGGGGGCGGGGTCCTACGAGCAGTACTTC.

This clonotype has just a few counts. This chain joins TRBV20-1 and TRBJ1-3; no reliable D call. Trimming removed 6 bases at V and 4 bases at J, with 16 bases between. CDR1 and CDR2 from the germline V gene are DFQATT and SNEGSKA (reference sequence). The CDR3 spans 14 residues. CDR3 bases: TGCAGTGCCGTTGAAGCGTTCGGAGGAAACACCATATATTTT. Its translation is CSAVEAFGGNTIYF.

This clonotype has only a few counts. The chain joins TRBV10-3 to TRBJ1-6; D may be TRBD1 (5 bases). V gave up 10 bases and J gave up 3 bases, with 10 bases separating them. The CDR3 is 13 amino acids. Germline loops: CDR1 ENHRY, CDR2 SYGVKD. CDR3 loop: CATEQGYNSPLHF. The CDR3, as DNA: TGTGCCACCGAGCAGGGCTATAATTCACCCCTCCACTTT.

This clonotype was observed a few times. V is TRBV7-6 and J is TRBJ2-3, with 9 positions matching TRBD2. V trimming: 5 bases; J trimming: 1 base; junction bases outside the gene matches: 4. The CDR3 has 15 amino acids. Germline CDR1 is SGHVS and CDR2 is FNYEAQ. CDR3 DNA sequence: TGTGCCAGCAGCCTACGGACTAGCGGCACAGATACGCAGTATTTT. Encoded protein: CASSLRTSGTDTQYF.

Judged by abundance, this clonotype is medium-sized. The V gene is TRBV29-1, the J gene TRBJ1-1, with a possible D match to TRBD1 (5 bases). The CDR3 consists of 11 residues. CDR1 and CDR2 from the germline V gene are SQVTM and ANQGSEA. V dropped 6 bases and J dropped 2 bases, with 7 bases sitting between them. CDR3 in DNA: TGCAGCGTACAGGTCAACACTGAAGCTTTCTTT. Its translation is CSVQVNTEAFF.

J is TRBJ1-1 and V is TRBV5-5, with D tentatively TRBD1 (6 bases). CDR1 and CDR2 (germline): SGHKS, YYEKEE (reference sequence). V was pared by 5 bases and J by 3 bases, with 17 bases between. The CDR3 runs to 15 residues. This chain's CDR3 is CASSPRQVSDTEAFF. The CDR3 nucleotides read TGTGCCAGCAGTCCCCGACAGGTATCGGACACTGAAGCTTTCTTT.

The rearrangement links TRBV6-2 or TRBV6-3 to TRBJ1-2; D call uncertain. Per the germline V gene, CDR1 is MNHEY and CDR2 is SVGEGT. V dropped 2 bases and J dropped 5 bases, with 9 bases sitting between them. This CDR3 contains 13 residues. The CDR3 coding sequence is TGTGCCAGCAGTTACGTCCAGAAATATGGCTACACCTTC. Translated, it gives CASSYVQKYGYTF.

This clonotype has just a few counts. V and J are TRBV14 and TRBJ2-1, with D perhaps matching TRBD1 (5 bases). This CDR3 comprises 12 residues. Germline V lookup: CDR1 SGHDN, CDR2 FVKESK. V was trimmed by 5 bases and J by 8 bases, leaving 10 bases between them. The CDR3 spells CASSTQGYEQFF. The DNA of the CDR3 is TGTGCCAGCAGCACTCAGGGTTATGAGCAGTTCTTC.

This clonotype was found once. The chain recombines TRBV6-2 or TRBV6-3 with TRBJ1-1; D unresolved. There are 14 residues in the CDR3. The V end lost 8 bases, the J end lost 1 base, and 14 bases lay between the germline ends. Germline V gives CDR1 MNHEY, CDR2 SVGEGT. The CDR3 here is CASSGVGRNTEAFF. Here the CDR3 DNA reads TGTGCCAGCTCCGGAGTTGGCAGGAACACTGAAGCTTTCTTT.